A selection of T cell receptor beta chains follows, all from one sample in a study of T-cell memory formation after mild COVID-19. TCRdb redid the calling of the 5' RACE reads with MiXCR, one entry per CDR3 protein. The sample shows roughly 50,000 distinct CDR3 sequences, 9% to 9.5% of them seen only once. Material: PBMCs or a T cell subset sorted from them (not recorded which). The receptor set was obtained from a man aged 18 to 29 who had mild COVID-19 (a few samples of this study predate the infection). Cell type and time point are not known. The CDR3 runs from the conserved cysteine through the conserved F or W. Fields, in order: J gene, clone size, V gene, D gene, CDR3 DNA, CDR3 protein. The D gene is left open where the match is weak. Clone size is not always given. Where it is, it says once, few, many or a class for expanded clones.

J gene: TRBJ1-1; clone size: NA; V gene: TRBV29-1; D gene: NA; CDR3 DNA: TGCAGCGTAGGAACAGGTTGGGGCATGAACACTGAAGCTTTCTTT; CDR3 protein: CSVGTGWGMNTEAFF
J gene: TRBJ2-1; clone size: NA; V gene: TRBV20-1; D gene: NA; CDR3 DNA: TGCAGTGCTAAACTCTGGGGGGCCTACAATGAGCAGTTCTTC; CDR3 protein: CSAKLWGAYNEQFF
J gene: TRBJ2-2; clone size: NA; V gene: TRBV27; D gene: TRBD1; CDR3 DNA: TGTGCCAGCAGTTATTGGGGACAGGGGAACACCGGGGAGCTGTTTTTT; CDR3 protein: CASSYWGQGNTGELFF
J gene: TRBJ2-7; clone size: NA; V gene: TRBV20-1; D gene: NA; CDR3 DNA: TGCAGTGCTAGGTTCTTCTCCTACGAGCAGTACTTC; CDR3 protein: CSARFFSYEQYF
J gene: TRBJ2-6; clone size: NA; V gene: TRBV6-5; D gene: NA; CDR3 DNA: TGTGCCAGCAGTTACTCGGGGTCTGGGGCCAACGTCCTGACTTTC; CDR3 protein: CASSYSGSGANVLTF
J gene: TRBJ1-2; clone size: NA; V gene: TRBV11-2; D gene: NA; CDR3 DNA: TGTGCCAGCAGCTTAGAAGGGAATGGCTACACCTTC; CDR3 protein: CASSLEGNGYTF
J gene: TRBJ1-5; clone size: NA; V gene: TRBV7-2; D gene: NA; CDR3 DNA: TGTGCCAGCAGCTTAGGGGCCCTACAGCCCCAGCATTTT; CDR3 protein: CASSLGALQPQHF
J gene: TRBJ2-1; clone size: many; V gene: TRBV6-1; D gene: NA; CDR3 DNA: TGTGCCAGCACCGAAAGGGGGGAGACTGACTACAATGAGCAGTTCTTC; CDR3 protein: CASTERGETDYNEQFF
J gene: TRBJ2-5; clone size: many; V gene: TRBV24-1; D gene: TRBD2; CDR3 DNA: TGTGCCACCAGTGACTCGGGGGGTCTAGAAGAGACCCAGTACTTC; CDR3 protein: CATSDSGGLEETQYF
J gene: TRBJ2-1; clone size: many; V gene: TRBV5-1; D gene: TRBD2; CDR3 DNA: TGCGCCAGCAGCCCACAAGCGGGGGGGCCTTACAATGAGCAGTTCTTC; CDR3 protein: CASSPQAGGPYNEQFF
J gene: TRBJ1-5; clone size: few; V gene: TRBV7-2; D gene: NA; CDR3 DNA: TGTGCCAGCAGCTCCCTACAGAATCAGCCCCAGCATTTT; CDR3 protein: CASSSLQNQPQHF
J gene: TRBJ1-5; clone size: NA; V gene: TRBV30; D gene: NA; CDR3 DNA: TGTGCCTGGAGTGTAAGGGTAAACCAGCCCCAGCATTTT; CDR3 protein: CAWSVRVNQPQHF
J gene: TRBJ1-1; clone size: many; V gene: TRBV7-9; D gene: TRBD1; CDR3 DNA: TGTGCCAGCAGCCGACAGGGTTCCACTGAAGCTTTCTTT; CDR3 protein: CASSRQGSTEAFF
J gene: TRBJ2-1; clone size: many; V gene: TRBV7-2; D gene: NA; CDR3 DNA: TGTGCCAGCAGCTTCCCCACCAGAGAGCAGTTCTTC; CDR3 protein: CASSFPTREQFF
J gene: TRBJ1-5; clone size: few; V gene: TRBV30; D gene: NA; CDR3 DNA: TGTGCCTGGAGTATGGAAGCAGATCAGCCCCAGCATTTT; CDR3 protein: CAWSMEADQPQHF
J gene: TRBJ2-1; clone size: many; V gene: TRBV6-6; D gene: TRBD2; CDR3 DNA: TGTGCCAGCAGTTACTCGGGACTAGCGGGGGTCTACAATGAGCAGTTCTTC; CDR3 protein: CASSYSGLAGVYNEQFF
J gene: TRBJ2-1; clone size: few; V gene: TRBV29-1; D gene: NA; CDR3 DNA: TGCAGCGTTGACAGGTCGGCATCCTACAATGAGCAGTTCTTC; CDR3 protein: CSVDRSASYNEQFF
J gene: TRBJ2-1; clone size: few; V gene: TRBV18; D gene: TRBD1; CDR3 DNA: TGTGCCAGCTCAGGGGACAGACAGGCCAATGAGCAGTTCTTC; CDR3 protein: CASSGDRQANEQFF
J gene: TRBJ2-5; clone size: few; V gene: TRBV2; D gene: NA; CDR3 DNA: TGTGCCAGCAGTGATACCAGCGAGGGGTTCCAGTACTTC; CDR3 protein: CASSDTSEGFQYF
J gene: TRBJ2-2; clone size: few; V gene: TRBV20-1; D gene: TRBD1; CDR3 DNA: TGCAGTGCTAGAGGCTGGGGGACAGGGTCCCACGGGGAGCTGTTTTTT; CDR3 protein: CSARGWGTGSHGELFF
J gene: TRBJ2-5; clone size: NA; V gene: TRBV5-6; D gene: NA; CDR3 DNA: TGTGCCAGCAGCTTGGACCTAGGAGGGTTCCAAGAGACCCAGTACTTC; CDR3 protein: CASSLDLGGFQETQYF
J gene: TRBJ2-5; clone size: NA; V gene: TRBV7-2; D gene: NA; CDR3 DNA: TGTGCCAGCAGCCAACTCTTGGAGGAGACCCAGTACTTC; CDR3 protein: CASSQLLEETQYF
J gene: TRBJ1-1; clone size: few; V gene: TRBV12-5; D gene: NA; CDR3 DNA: TGTGCTAGTGGTTTGGCAGAAAGTTGGCAGGGAGACACTGAAGCTTTCTTT; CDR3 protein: CASGLAESWQGDTEAFF
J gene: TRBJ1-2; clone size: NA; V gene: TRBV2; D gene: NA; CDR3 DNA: TGTGCCAGCAGTGAACAGGGCGCCTATGGCTACACCTTC; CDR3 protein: CASSEQGAYGYTF
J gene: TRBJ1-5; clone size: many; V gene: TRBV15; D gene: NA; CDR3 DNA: TGTGCCACCAGCAGAGTAGGTGGGGGGCGCTTGGCGAGCAATCAGCCCCAGCATTTT; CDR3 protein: CATSRVGGGRLASNQPQHF
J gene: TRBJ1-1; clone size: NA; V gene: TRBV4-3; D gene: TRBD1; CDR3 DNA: TGCGCCAGCAGCCAGGGTGCGGGACAGCTAGACGGGGCTTTCTTT; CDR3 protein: CASSQGAGQLDGAFF
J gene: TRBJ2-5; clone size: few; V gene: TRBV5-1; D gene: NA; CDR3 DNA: TGCGCCAGCAGCTCCAGGACCAGCCGGGGGGAGACCCAGTACTTC; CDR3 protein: CASSSRTSRGETQYF
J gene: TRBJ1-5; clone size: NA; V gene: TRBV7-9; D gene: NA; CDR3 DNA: TGTGCCAGCAGCTTCGGCAACAGCAATCAGCCCCAGCATTTT; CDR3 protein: CASSFGNSNQPQHF
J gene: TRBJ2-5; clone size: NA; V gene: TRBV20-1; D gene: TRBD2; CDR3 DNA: TGCAGTGCTAGTTCGGCGGGGGGGCCTGAGACCCAGTACTTC; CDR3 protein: CSASSAGGPETQYF
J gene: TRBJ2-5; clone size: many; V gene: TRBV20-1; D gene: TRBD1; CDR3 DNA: TGCAGTGTTACCCGACAGGGGGCGAGGGAGACCCAGTACTTC; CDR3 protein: CSVTRQGARETQYF
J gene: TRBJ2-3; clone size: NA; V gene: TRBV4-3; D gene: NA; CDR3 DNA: TGCGCCAGCAGCCGCCTTCCCGCGGGACGGGGCACAGATACGCAGTATTTT; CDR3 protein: CASSRLPAGRGTDTQYF
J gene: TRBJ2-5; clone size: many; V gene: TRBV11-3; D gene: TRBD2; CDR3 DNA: TGTGCCAGCAGCTTGAAAGCGGGGGGGCGAGAGACCCAGTACTTC; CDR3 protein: CASSLKAGGRETQYF